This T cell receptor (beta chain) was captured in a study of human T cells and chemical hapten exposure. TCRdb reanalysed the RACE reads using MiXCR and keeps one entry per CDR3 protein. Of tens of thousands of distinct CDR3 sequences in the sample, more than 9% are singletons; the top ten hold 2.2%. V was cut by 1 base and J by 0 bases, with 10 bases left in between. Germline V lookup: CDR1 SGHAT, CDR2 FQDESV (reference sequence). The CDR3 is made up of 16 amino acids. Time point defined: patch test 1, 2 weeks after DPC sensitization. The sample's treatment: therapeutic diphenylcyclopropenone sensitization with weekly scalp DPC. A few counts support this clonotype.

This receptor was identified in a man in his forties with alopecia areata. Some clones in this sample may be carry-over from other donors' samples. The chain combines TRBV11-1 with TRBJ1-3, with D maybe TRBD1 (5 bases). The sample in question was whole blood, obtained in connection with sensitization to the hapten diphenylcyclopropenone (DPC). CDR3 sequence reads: CASSLEGRRSGNTIYF. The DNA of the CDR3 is TGTGCCAGCAGCTTAGAGGGACGCCGCTCTGGAAACACCATATATTTT.